The T cell receptor (beta chain) under discussion was sequenced for a study of shared clonotypes between healthy human individuals (TCRdb year 2020). Concerning the study at large: A couple of women and a few men aged 18 to 49 years were included in the cohort. For each donor, CD4 naive and CD4 memory were each given three plates, CD8 naive was given two plates, and CD8 memory was given one plate. The study deeply sequenced blood TCR repertoires of about 5 healthy adults to estimate repertoire size and the extent of clonotype sharing between individuals. Libraries were prepared and TCR repertoires were sequenced by different laboratories using diverse techniques, in order to increase sequencing depth and limit assay-specific biases. Leukapheresis yielded between about 0.94 and 9 billion PBMCs per donor. Study-level results and caveats: Incomplete sequencing was indicated by rarefaction of sorted-subset datasets, despite the large sequencing depth. Approximately 5% of naive CD4, 3.5% of naive CD8, approximately 2% of memory CD4, and about 0.4% of memory CD8 clonotypes were shared across several donors. Sampling was limited to blood, and TCR repertoires in tissue likely differ from TCR repertoires in blood. Naive subsets generally had larger estimated clonotype richness than memory subsets did. Because the study included only a small number of donors, the genetic and exposure-history diversity represented was limited. Pairwise subsampling indicated that sequencing depth was expected to affect the degree of clonotype sharing among donors. Higher generation probabilities were observed for clonotypes shared by all four sorted-subset donors than for non-shared clonotypes.

Donors were healthy HIV-negative adults with no recently reported acute infections or vaccinations. Every donor was a Caucasian adult residing in Nashville, Tennessee, USA. Magnetic negative selection was used to enrich CD4+ T cells, after which naive cells were positively selected on CD45RA and the negative fraction became the memory subset. Blood was collected by leukapheresis, and PBMCs were isolated by Ficoll-Histopaque density gradient centrifugation and then cryopreserved in liquid nitrogen vapor phase. Analytical flow cytometry was used to check the purity and quantity of each magnetically sorted T cell population. Each sorted fraction had its genomic DNA isolated and then quantified by UV absorbance on a Nanodrop 2000c. Spanning cysteine to phenylalanine, the CDR3 consists of 16 amino acids. Just CDR3 DNA is preserved here, 48 bases in frame from base 1. Using the deep immunoSEQ assay, TCR CDR3 regions were amplified from genomic DNA by multiplex PCR. For each cell subset, the extracted genomic DNA was distributed evenly across all wells of several immunoSEQ 96-well plates, and each plate served as one replicate. For sorted subsets, approximately 200 ng of genomic DNA, equivalent to 30,000 or so T cell genomes, went into each replicate PCR. Purified libraries were measured with a Qubit 3.0 fluorometer, size-checked on a Bioanalyzer 2100, and measured again with the KAPA Library Quantification kit. A separate single-read 150-cycle Illumina NextSeq 550 flow cell was used to sequence each immunoSEQ 96-well plate. The paper's data handling went like this. The immunoSEQ output contained only junctional sequences without quality scores, so filtering could not match that applied to full-length reads. Sequences were annotated with PyIR, a Python wrapper for IgBLAST v1.9, and V/J genes and CDR3 were assigned using IMGT germline references. Reads with weak V/J assignments (E-value above 1e-6), missing CDR3, stop codons, out-of-frame junctions, or ambiguous translated residues were removed. A V3J clonotype was defined by an identical inferred V gene, J gene, and CDR3 amino acid sequence. The percentage overlap between two repertoires was calculated by dividing the number of shared unique clonotypes by the size of the smaller repertoire. Repertoire richness was assessed with RTK rarefaction, the Chao1 estimator, and Recon v2.1 estimates of unobserved clonotypes. Generation probabilities for all TCRbeta clonotypes obtained by the gDNA method from a few donors were computed using OLGA. TCRdb holds this immuneACCESS table with in-frame rearrangements only. Some clones are missing; in checked studies, unresolved V genes explain under half, and the rest has no known cause. V, J and clone size reflect that table, while D and trimming were determined from the DNA. The sample yields approximately 530,000 clones; 95% to 97% were counted once. In total, the top ten clones hold about 0.064% of the sample.

Turning to this clone: Its antigen is unknown. No base quality values were provided; no much bigger clone lies one nucleotide off.

The specimen was naive CD4+ T cells sorted from blood. The cell subset or site label on this specimen signifies: CD45RA+ positively selected. The chain links TRBV21-1 with TRBJ2-1; the table assigns TRBD2, which was not confirmed against the DNA. TRBV21-1 is designated a pseudogene. The receptor was derived from a woman aged 25 to 45 in good health. The CDR3 loop reads CASSKEPRESPNEQFF. The bases read TGTGCCAGCAGCAAAGAGCCGCGGGAGTCCCCCAATGAGCAGTTCTTC.